The clone carrying this T cell receptor (beta chain) appeared once. The antigen is undetermined. Positively selected for CCR7, the CD45RO-negative cells used as naive CD8 cells excluded terminally differentiated effector memory CD45RA+ cells. All of the donors resided in Nashville, Tennessee, and each was a Caucasian adult. The protocol was immunoSEQ multiplex PCR, while the TCRdb copy is restricted to in-frame clones and leaves out a portion. The sample consists of about 580,000 clones, roughly 98% of them appearing once. The sample originates from a study of shared clonotypes between healthy human individuals. Study results and limitations: Of the naive CD4 clonotypes, approximately 5% were shared across a handful of donors. A small donor pool kept down the genetic and exposure-history diversity that was represented.

V lost 3 bases and J 7 bases, leaving 7 bases between the germline ends. CDR1 and CDR2 (germline): SGHDN, FVKESK. The CDR3 has 11 amino acids. The chain couples TRBV14 to TRBJ2-7; a possible D gene is TRBD2 (6 bases). This receptor was obtained from a man younger than 40 in good health. Sequenced input: naive CD8+ T cells sorted from blood. The DNA of the CDR3 is TGTGCCAGCAGCCACGGGGGTGAGCAGTACTTC. Residues: CASSHGGEQYF.